The following is a T cell receptor beta chain sequence with its context. What it binds is unknown. The sample belongs to a study of OX40 agonist ivuxolimab in advanced cancers. Study context: Prior anti-PD-1, anti-PD-L1 or anti-CTLA-4 therapy was allowed; around 43% had some. Study-wide results and limits: The specificity for antigen of the expanded peripheral T cells was not determined.

This table comes from immunoSEQ multiplex PCR, and its TCRdb copy is limited to in-frame clones, with some not included. The table lists about 26,000 clones, around 87% of them singletons. V shed 4 bases and J 3 bases; nucleotides not matched to a gene: 10. Germline CDR1 and CDR2: MNHNY and SVGAGI (reference sequence). This CDR3 is 16 amino acids long. This clonotype was obtained from an adult with an advanced solid tumor such as melanoma, head and neck, liver or kidney cancer. The V gene is TRBV6-6, the J gene TRBJ2-7, with 9 bases lining up with TRBD2. The source material was CD4+ or CD8+ T cells sorted from blood, sampled in a trial of the OX40 agonist ivuxolimab. CDR3 sequence (DNA): TGTGCCAGCAGTTTCCCGGGCTCGCGGGGGGGCTACGAGCAGTACTTC. Protein product: CASSFPGSRGGYEQYF.